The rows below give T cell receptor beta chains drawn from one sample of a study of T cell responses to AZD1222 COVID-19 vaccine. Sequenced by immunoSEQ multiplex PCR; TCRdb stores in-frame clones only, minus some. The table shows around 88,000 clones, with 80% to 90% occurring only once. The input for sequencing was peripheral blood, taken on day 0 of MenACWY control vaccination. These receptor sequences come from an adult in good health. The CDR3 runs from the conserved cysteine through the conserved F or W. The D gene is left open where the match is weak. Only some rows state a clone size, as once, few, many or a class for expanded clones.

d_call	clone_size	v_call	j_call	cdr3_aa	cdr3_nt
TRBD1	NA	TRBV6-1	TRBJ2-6	CASSESTGAGANVLTF	TGTGCCAGCAGTGAATCTACAGGGGCTGGGGCCAACGTCCTGACTTTC
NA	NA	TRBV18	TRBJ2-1	CASSPSQGGSYNEQFF	TGTGCCAGCTCACCATCCCAGGGGGGGTCCTACAATGAGCAGTTCTTC
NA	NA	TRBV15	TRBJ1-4	CATSRDDRDKTGKLFF	TGTGCCACCAGCAGAGATGACCGGGATAAAACGGGAAAACTGTTTTTT
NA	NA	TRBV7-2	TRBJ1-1	CASSLVPRGNTEAFF	TGTGCCAGCAGCTTAGTTCCTCGGGGAAACACTGAAGCTTTCTTT
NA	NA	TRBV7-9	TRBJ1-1	CASSYQGNTEAFF	TGTGCCAGCAGCTATCAGGGAAACACTGAAGCTTTCTTT
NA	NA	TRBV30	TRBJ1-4	CALPGPGASEKLFF	TGTGCCTTGCCCGGACCGGGGGCCAGTGAAAAACTGTTTTTT
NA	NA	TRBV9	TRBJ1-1	CASSVRSYREPNTEAFF	TGTGCCAGCAGCGTAAGGAGCTACCGGGAGCCGAACACTGAAGCTTTCTTT
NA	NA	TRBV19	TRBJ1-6	CASGREFSGSPLHF	TGTGCCAGCGGGAGAGAGTTTAGCGGTTCACCCCTCCACTTT
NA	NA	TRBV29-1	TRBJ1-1	CSVPSHLNTEAFF	TGCAGCGTTCCTAGTCACCTGAACACTGAAGCTTTCTTT
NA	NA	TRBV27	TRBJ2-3	CASSHPVGFTDTQYF	TGTGCCAGCAGTCACCCGGTGGGGTTCACAGATACGCAGTATTTT
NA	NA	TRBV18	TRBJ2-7	CASSPEAPRYEQYF	TGTGCCAGCTCACCGGAGGCACCCCGCTACGAGCAGTACTTC
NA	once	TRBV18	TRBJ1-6	CASSPGFNNSPLHF	TGTGCCAGCTCACCCGGGTTTAATAATTCACCCCTCCACTTT
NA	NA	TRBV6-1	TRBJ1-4	CASSEGVGRGEKLFF	TGTGCCAGCAGTGAAGGAGTGGGACGCGGCGAAAAACTGTTTTTT
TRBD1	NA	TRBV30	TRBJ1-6	CACADRVNSPLHF	TGTGCCTGCGCTGACAGGGTTAATTCACCCCTCCACTTT
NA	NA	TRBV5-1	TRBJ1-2	CASSDGGAYGYTF	TGCGCCAGCTCAGATGGGGGGGCGTATGGCTACACCTTC
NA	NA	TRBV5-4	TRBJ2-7	CASSLEGLSSYEQYF	TGTGCCAGCAGCTTGGAGGGGCTAAGCTCCTACGAGCAGTACTTC
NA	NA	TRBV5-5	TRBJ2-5	CASSLDRIEAQYF	TGTGCCAGCAGCTTGGACAGGATCGAGGCCCAGTACTTC
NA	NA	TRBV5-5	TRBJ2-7	CASSLTASYEQYF	TGTGCCAGCAGCTTAACAGCTTCCTACGAGCAGTACTTC
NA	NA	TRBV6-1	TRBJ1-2	CASSDTGRNYGYTF	TGTGCCAGCAGTGACACAGGGCGCAACTATGGCTACACCTTC
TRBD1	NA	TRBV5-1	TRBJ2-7	CASSLSDRGPYEQYF	TGCGCCAGCAGCTTGTCTGACAGGGGGCCGTACGAGCAGTACTTC
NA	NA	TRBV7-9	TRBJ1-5	CASDPGNQPQHF	TGTGCCAGCGATCCAGGGAATCAGCCCCAGCATTTT
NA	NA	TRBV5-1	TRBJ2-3	CASSLEGRAVDTQYF	TGCGCCAGCAGCTTGGAAGGCAGGGCGGTAGATACGCAGTATTTT
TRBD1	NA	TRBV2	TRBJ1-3	CASSGTGGNTIYF	TGTGCCAGCAGTGGGACAGGGGGAAACACCATATATTTT
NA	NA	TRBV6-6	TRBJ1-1	CASSYPVRANTEAFF	TGTGCCAGCAGTTACCCGGTGAGGGCGAACACTGAAGCTTTCTTT
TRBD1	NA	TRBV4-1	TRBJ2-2	CASSQTGGGGELFF	TGCGCCAGCAGCCAAACAGGGGGCGGCGGGGAGCTGTTTTTT
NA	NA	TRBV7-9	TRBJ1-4	CASSPMGATNEKLFF	TGTGCCAGCAGCCCCATGGGGGCGACTAATGAAAAACTGTTTTTT
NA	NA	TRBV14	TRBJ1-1	CASSQDTNTEAFF	TGTGCCAGCAGCCAAGACACGAACACTGAAGCTTTCTTT
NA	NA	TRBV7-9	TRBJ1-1	CASSSTVNTEAFF	TGTGCCAGCAGCTCTACAGTAAACACTGAAGCTTTCTTT
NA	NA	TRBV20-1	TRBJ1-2	CSAWNRAGYTF	TGCAGTGCTTGGAACAGGGCTGGCTACACCTTC
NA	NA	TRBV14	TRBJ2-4	CASNPPDLVLGAKNIQYF	TGTGCCAGCAATCCGCCTGATTTGGTCCTAGGGGCCAAAAACATTCAGTACTTC
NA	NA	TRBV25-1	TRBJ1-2	CASRRGIYGYTF	TGTGCCAGTAGAAGGGGTATCTATGGCTACACCTTC
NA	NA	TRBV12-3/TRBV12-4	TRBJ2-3	CASSLGLVDTQYF	TGTGCCAGCAGTTTAGGCCTGGTAGATACGCAGTATTTT
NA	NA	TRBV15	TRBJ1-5	CATSRVGNQPQHF	TGTGCCACCAGCAGAGTAGGGAATCAGCCCCAGCATTTT
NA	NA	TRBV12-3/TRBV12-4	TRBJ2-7	CASSLAGGRKYF	TGTGCCAGCAGTTTAGCGGGGGGACGGAAGTACTTC
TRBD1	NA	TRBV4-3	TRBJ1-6	CASSQGLDREKSPLHF	TGCGCCAGCAGCCAAGGGCTGGACAGGGAAAAATCACCCCTCCACTTT
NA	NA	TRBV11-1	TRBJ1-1	CASSFTGPTEAFF	TGTGCCAGCAGCTTTACAGGGCCCACTGAAGCTTTCTTT
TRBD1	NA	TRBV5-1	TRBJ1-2	CASSLEKGAGGYTF	TGCGCCAGCAGCTTGGAAAAGGGGGCGGGTGGCTACACCTTC